This T cell receptor beta chain appears in the sequencing data of a study of CD8+CD57+ T cells in acquired aplastic anemia. This clonotype was counted many times. Patients chosen for sequencing had shown CD8+CD57+ cell expansion by flow cytometry. Profiles of TCR beta VDJ and CDR3 were generated from a genomic DNA template. TCRdb re-analysed the reads in MiXCR, keeping a single row per CDR3 protein. The sample records 160,000 or so distinct CDR3 sequences, around half being singletons. This TCR came from a human donor with aplastic anemia. The specimen sequenced was sorted CD4+, CD8+, or CD8+CD57+ T cells (not recorded which) from PBMCs.

The CDR3 spells CASSYPGSLDTQYF. The CDR3 DNA is TGTGCCAGCAGTTACCCGGGAAGCCTAGATACGCAGTATTTT. This rearrangement joins TRBV6-5 to TRBJ2-3, with a weak D call TRBD2 (5 bases). Germline V gene data show CDR1 as MNHEY and CDR2 as SVGAGI. The length of the CDR3 is 14 residues. Between the trimmed V and J ends, which lost 2 bases and 5 bases, there was a span of 11 bases.